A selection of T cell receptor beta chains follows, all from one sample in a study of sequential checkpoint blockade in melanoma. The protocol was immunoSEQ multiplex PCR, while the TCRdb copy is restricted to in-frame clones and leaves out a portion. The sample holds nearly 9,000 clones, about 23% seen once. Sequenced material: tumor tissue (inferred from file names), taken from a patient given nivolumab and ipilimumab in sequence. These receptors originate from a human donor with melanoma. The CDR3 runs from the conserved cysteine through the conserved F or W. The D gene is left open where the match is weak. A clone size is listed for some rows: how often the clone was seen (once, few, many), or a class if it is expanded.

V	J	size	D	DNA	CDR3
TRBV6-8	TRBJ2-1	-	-	TGTGCCAGCAGTTCACGACCAGGGTGGAATGAGCAGTTCTTC	CASSSRPGWNEQFF
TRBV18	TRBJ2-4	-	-	TGTGCCAGCTCACGGGTGATATTTGGCACCTCTCGGGACATTCAGTACTTC	CASSRVIFGTSRDIQYF
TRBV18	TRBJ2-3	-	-	TGTGCCAGCTCACCCGAGGTCCTAAGGGATACGCAGTATTTT	CASSPEVLRDTQYF
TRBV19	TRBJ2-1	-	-	TGTGCCAGTAGTATGGCCGCGACAGACTTCAATGAGCAGTTCTTC	CASSMAATDFNEQFF
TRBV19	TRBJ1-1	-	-	TGTGCCAGTAGTATTGGGGGCCTGGGATCGGAGAGGACTGAAGCTTTCTTT	CASSIGGLGSERTEAFF
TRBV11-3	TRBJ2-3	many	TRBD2	TGTGCCAGCAGCTTAGGACTAGCGGGGGGGCCTGCAGATACGCAGTATTTT	CASSLGLAGGPADTQYF
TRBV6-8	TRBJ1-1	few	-	TGTGCCAGCAGTTACTGGCAGGGAGCTGAAGCTTTCTTT	CASSYWQGAEAFF
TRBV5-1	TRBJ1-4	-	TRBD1	TGCGCCAGCAGCTGGACAGGGAGCAAAGGAGAAAAACTGTTTTTT	CASSWTGSKGEKLFF
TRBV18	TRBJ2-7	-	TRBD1	TGTGCCAGCTCACCCCAGGACAGGGGGCTAAGGGAGCAGTACTTC	CASSPQDRGLREQYF
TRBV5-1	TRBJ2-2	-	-	TGCGCCAGCAGCCCCCTTTGGGAGGAGAACACCGGGGAGCTGTTTTTT	CASSPLWEENTGELFF
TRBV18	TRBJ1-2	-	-	TGTGCCAGCTCACCACGAGGTGGTTATGGCTACACCTTC	CASSPRGGYGYTF
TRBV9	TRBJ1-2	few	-	TGTGCCAGCAGCGCACTACAATTTGGCTACACCTTC	CASSALQFGYTF
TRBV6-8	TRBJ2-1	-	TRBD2	TGTGCCAGCAGTCCTGGGACTAGCGAGTGGCATGAGCAGTTCTTC	CASSPGTSEWHEQFF
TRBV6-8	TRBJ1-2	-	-	TGTGCCAGCAGTTTTTATGGCTATGGCTACACCTTC	CASSFYGYGYTF
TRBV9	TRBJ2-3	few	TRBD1	TGTGCCAGCAGCGTCCAGGGGGCCTCTACAGATACGCAGTATTTT	CASSVQGASTDTQYF
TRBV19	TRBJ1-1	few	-	TGTGCCAGTAGCGACAGACTTAACACTGAAGCTTTCTTT	CASSDRLNTEAFF
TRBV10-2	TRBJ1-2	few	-	TGCGCCAGCAGTGACAGATCGACCTTAAACTATGGCTACACCTTC	CASSDRSTLNYGYTF
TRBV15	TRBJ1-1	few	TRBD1	TGTGCCACCAGCAGCCCCGGGACAGGGGAGTTGACGACTGAAGCTTTCTTT	CATSSPGTGELTTEAFF
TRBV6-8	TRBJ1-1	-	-	TGTGCCAGCAGCAACATTTGGTCCAGGAACACTGAAGCTTTCTTT	CASSNIWSRNTEAFF
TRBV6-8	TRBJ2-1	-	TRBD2	TGTGCCAGCAGTTACGCGACTAGCGGGGGAGAACTCTCCTACAATGAGCAGTTCTTC	CASSYATSGGELSYNEQFF
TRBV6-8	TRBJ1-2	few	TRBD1	TGTGCCAGCATCTCTTCGCTTGGGACAGGGGATTTTAATGGCTACACCTTC	CASISSLGTGDFNGYTF
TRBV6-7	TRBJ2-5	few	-	TGTGCCAGCAGTGACCACGGCACCCAGTACTTC	CASSDHGTQYF
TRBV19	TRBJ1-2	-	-	TGTGCCAGTAGTACCCTGACAGGACATGGCTACACCTTC	CASSTLTGHGYTF
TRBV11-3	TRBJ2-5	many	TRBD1	TGTGCCAGCAGTCTAAGAGACAGGGATGGGCAAGAGACCCAGTACTTC	CASSLRDRDGQETQYF
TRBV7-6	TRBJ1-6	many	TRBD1	TGTGCCAGCAGCGCTCGACAGGGAGGTTCACCCCTCCACTTT	CASSARQGGSPLHF
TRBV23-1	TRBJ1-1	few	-	TGCGCCAGCAGCCAAGGAGGAGGGGTTACGAACACTGAAGCTTTCTTT	CASSQGGGVTNTEAFF
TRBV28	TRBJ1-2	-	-	TGTGCCAGCAGCCCTGACAGTCGGAACTATGGCTACACCTTC	CASSPDSRNYGYTF
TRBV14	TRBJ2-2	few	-	TGTGCCAGCAGCCAAAATCGGGGATCCGGGGAGCTGTTTTTT	CASSQNRGSGELFF
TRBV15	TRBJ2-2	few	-	TGTGCCACCAGCACCCTAGGGGGAGAAACCGGGGAGCTGTTTTTT	CATSTLGGETGELFF
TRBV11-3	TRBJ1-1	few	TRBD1	TGTGCCAGCAGCATGACACAGGGGGCGCAAACTGAAGCTTTCTTT	CASSMTQGAQTEAFF
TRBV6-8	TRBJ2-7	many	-	TGTGCCAGCAGTTCCCTCGGGGCCTACGAGCAGTACTTC	CASSSLGAYEQYF
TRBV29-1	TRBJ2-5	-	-	TGCAGCGTAGACAGGGGAGGGGAGACCCAGTACTTC	CSVDRGGETQYF
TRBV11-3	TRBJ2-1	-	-	TGTGCCAGCAGCACCCCGGGTAGCGTTGCCTACAATGAGCAGTTCTTC	CASSTPGSVAYNEQFF
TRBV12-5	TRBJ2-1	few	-	TGTGCCAGTGGGCTCCGGGCTCCCTACAATGAGCAGTTCTTC	CASGLRAPYNEQFF
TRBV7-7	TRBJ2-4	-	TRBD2	TGTGCCAGCAGCGCGACAAGCGGGGACCTAGCCAAAAACATTCAGTACTTC	CASSATSGDLAKNIQYF
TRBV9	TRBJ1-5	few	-	TGTGCCAGCGCCAAATACAATCAGCCCCAGCATTTT	CASAKYNQPQHF